What follows are 17 T cell receptor beta chains derived from one specimen sequenced in a study of shared clonotypes between healthy human individuals. Profiled with immunoSEQ multiplex PCR; TCRdb holds only in-frame clones, not every one. The sample consists of 1.4 million to 1.5 million clones, around 95% of them appearing once. The sequenced sample was naive CD4+ T cells sorted from blood. Subset here: CD45RA+ positively selected. The receptors here all came from a man in his thirties or forties in good health.

The CDR3 sequence is CASRGQGSGNTIYF. In nucleotides, the CDR3 is TGTGCCAGCAGGGGACAGGGATCTGGAAACACCATATATTTT. The chain links TRBV5-4 to TRBJ1-3, with 9 bases matching TRBD1. The CDR3 spans 14 residues. With 5 bases clipped from V and 1 base from J, the junction kept 1 base outside the gene matches. Germline V gives CDR1 SGHNT, CDR2 YYREEE (reference sequence).

Worth noting for this clone: Other nucleotide sequences from this sample produce the same CDR3. The chain uses TRBV18 and TRBJ2-5; D may match TRBD1 or TRBD2 (5 bases each). The germline V gene encodes CDR1 KGHSH and CDR2 LQKENI. Between the trimmed V and J ends, which lost 4 bases and 5 bases, there was a span of 5 bases. This CDR3 has 11 residues. CDR3 in DNA: TGTGCCAGCTCACGGGGGGAGACCCAGTACTTC. Amino acid sequence: CASSRGETQYF.

As to this clone: The sample contains more than one DNA sequence encoding this CDR3. This chain joins TRBV28 and TRBJ1-1; 7 nucleotides line up with TRBD1. V lost 6 bases and J lost 3; bases outside the gene matches: 4. CDR1 and CDR2 (germline): MDHEN, SYDVKM. The CDR3 sequence is 13 residues long. As DNA, the CDR3 is TGTGCCAGCAGGCCGGACAGGTACACTGAAGCTTTCTTT. This sequence encodes CASRPDRYTEAFF.

This clone was recorded only once. The chain combines TRBV5-1 with TRBJ2-1; a possible D gene is TRBD2 (5 bases). In germline, CDR1 is SGHRS, CDR2 YFSETQ. Trimming took off 3 bases at V and 6 bases at J, with 19 bases between the two ends. The length of the CDR3 is 16 residues. CDR3 residues: CASSSHSGSGLNEQFF. The CDR3 DNA reads TGCGCCAGCAGCTCACATTCGGGATCTGGCCTCAATGAGCAGTTCTTC.

V and J are TRBV7-2 and TRBJ1-2, with D hard to call. The CDR3 has 11 amino acids. V lost 5 bases to trimming and J lost 4 bases, with 5 bases between them. Per germline, CDR1 SGHTA and CDR2 FQGNSA. The CDR3 protein is CASSVLYGYTF. The CDR3 nucleotides are TGTGCCAGCAGCGTACTCTATGGCTACACCTTC.

About this clone: The same CDR3 can be traced to other DNA sequences in this sample. V usage is TRBV18 and J usage is TRBJ2-1; D call uncertain. CDR3 length equals 13 residues. Per the germline V gene, CDR1 is KGHSH and CDR2 is LQKENI. The ends were cut back, 0 bases at V and 5 bases at J, with 5 bases in the middle. CDR3 sequence reads: CASSPPGNNEQFF. The CDR3 nucleotides read TGTGCCAGCTCACCACCAGGAAACAATGAGCAGTTCTTC.

This chain uses TRBV30 with TRBJ2-7, with 8 bases lining up with TRBD2. Losses at the gene ends were 0 bases for V and 6 bases for J; bases not matched to a gene: 4. This CDR3 comprises 13 residues. Germline CDR1 reads GTSNPN; CDR2 reads SVGIG (reference sequence). CDR3 sequence (DNA): TGTGCCTGGAGTGTACGCCGGGAGGGCGAGCAGTACTTC. Its translation is CAWSVRREGEQYF.

The CDR3 sequence: CASSLKRHTGELFF. CDR3 in DNA: TGTGCCAGCAGCTTGAAGAGACATACCGGGGAGCTGTTTTTT. The V call is TRBV7-2, the J call TRBJ2-2; D call uncertain. The CDR3 length is 14 residues. V gave up 3 bases and J gave up 5 bases, with 10 bases separating them. Germline V gene lookup returns CDR1 SGHTA and CDR2 FQGNSA.

The rearrangement uses TRBV28 and TRBJ2-7; TRBD2 matches at 13 bases. The junction had 8 bases not matched to a gene; V was cut back by 7 bases and J by 2 bases. The V gene's germline CDR1 is MDHEN and CDR2 SYDVKM. The CDR3 covers 16 residues. CDR3 residues: CASKGLAGSSPYEQYF. For the CDR3, the DNA is TGTGCCAGCAAGGGACTAGCGGGAAGTTCCCCCTACGAGCAGTACTTC.

This chain joins TRBV27 and TRBJ2-3; 8 positions agree with TRBD1. Per germline, CDR1 MNHEY and CDR2 SMNVEV (reference sequence). Losses at the gene ends were 3 bases for V and 5 bases for J; bases not matched to a gene: 7. The CDR3 extends over 15 amino acids. CDR3 in amino acids: CASSLRGQVLDTQYF. The DNA of the CDR3 is TGTGCCAGCAGTTTGAGGGGACAGGTATTAGATACGCAGTATTTT.

This clone was seen a few times. The CDR3 coding sequence is TGTGCCAGCAGTTTGGAGTCTGGAAACACCATATATTTT. Protein sequence: CASSLESGNTIYF. The chain recombines TRBV27 with TRBJ1-3; D not certain. CDR3 length: 13 amino acids. V was trimmed by 3 bases and J by 1 base, leaving 4 bases between them. Per the germline V gene, CDR1 is MNHEY and CDR2 is SMNVEV (reference sequence).

The chain joins TRBV5-4 to TRBJ2-1, with D uncertain. Between the trimmed V and J ends, which lost 0 bases and 0 bases, there was a span of 10 bases. CDR1 and CDR2 (germline): SGHNT, YYREEE (reference sequence). The CDR3 is 16 residues long. In nucleotides, the CDR3 is TGTGCCAGCAGCTTGGTACCTGACGACTCCTACAATGAGCAGTTCTTC. Translated: CASSLVPDDSYNEQFF. Full variable domain (missing parts from reference TRBV5-4 and TRBJ2-1): ETGVTQSPTHLIKTRGQQVTLRCSSQSGHNTVSWYQQALGQGPQFIFQYYREEENGRGNFPPRFSGLQFPNYSSELNVNALELDDSALYLCASSLVPDDSYNEQFFGPGTRLTVL.

The chain recombines TRBV5-1 with TRBJ1-1; D is uncertain. The germline CDR1 and CDR2 sequences are SGHRS and YFSETQ. This CDR3 is built from 14 residues. V lost 1 base and J lost 7, with 14 bases in between. CDR3 in amino acids: CASSLKGYQDEAFF. The DNA of the CDR3 is TGCGCCAGCAGCTTGAAGGGCTACCAGGATGAAGCTTTCTTT.

Comments on this clone: In the same sample, other DNA sequences code for this CDR3. CDR3 DNA: TGTGCCAGCAGCGTAGGACTAGCGGAGACCTACGAGCAGTACTTC. It yields the protein CASSVGLAETYEQYF. The genes are TRBV9 and TRBJ2-7; 9 bases are a match to TRBD2. The CDR3 is made up of 15 amino acids. Trimming at V came to 0 bases and at J to 2 bases, leaving 3 bases not matched to a gene. Looked up from germline, CDR1 is SGDLS and CDR2 is YYNGEE. Based on the CDR3 plus reference TRBV9 and TRBJ2-7, the full variable domain is DSGVTQTPKHLITATGQRVTLRCSPRSGDLSVYWYQQSLDQGLQFLIQYYNGEERAKGNILERFSAQQFPDLHSELNLSSLELGDSALYFCASSVGLAETYEQYFGPGTRLTVT.

The genes are TRBV5-1 and TRBJ2-3, with 7 positions matching TRBD2. CDR3 length: 19 residues. Per the germline V gene, CDR1 is SGHRS and CDR2 is YFSETQ. Trimming at V came to 2 bases and at J to 0 bases, leaving 15 bases not matched to a gene. DNA of the CDR3: TGCGCCAGCAGCTTCTTACCTAGCGGTCTGTTTTCTAGCACAGATACGCAGTATTTT. Its translation is CASSFLPSGLFSSTDTQYF.

This chain joins TRBV29-1 and TRBJ2-7, with D possibly TRBD2 on 6 matching bases. This CDR3 contains 12 residues. Germline V CDR1 and CDR2: SQVTM, ANQGSEA. V was shortened by 6 bases and J by 3 bases, with 12 bases between the two germline ends. The CDR3 spells CSVEWRGYEQYF. In DNA form, the CDR3 reads TGCAGCGTCGAGTGGAGGGGCTACGAGCAGTACTTC.

J is TRBJ2-2 and V is TRBV7-9, with 7 bases lining up with TRBD2. The CDR3 sequence is 17 residues long. V lost 4 bases, J lost 4 bases, and 12 bases stayed unmatched. CDR1 is SEHNR and CDR2 is FQNEAQ in the germline V gene (reference sequence). CDR3 sequence: CASSSPRGGRSTGELFF. CDR3 in DNA: TGTGCCAGCAGCTCTCCCCGGGGCGGGAGAAGCACCGGGGAGCTGTTTTTT.